This TCR beta chain stems from a study of blood T cell repertoires in COVID-19. About the study: T cells, B-cell-depleted T cells, or PBMCs supplied cDNA or gDNA.

Measured with immunoSEQ multiplex PCR; TCRdb has only the in-frame clones, and not every one. The table lists some 78,000 clones, roughly 89% of them singletons. From germline, CDR1 is SGHRS and CDR2 YFSETQ. CDR3 length: 14 amino acids. The V and J ends lost 7 bases and 6 bases, in that order; junction bases with no gene match: 7. The sequence was obtained from a man aged 45-60 years with active or convalescent COVID-19. Sequencing input: peripheral blood. The rearrangement uses TRBV5-1 and TRBJ2-2, with TRBD1 matching 9 bases. The CDR3 DNA reads as TGCGCCAGCCAAGCCCGGGACAGGGCCGGGGAGCTGTTTTTT. Translation: CASQARDRAGELFF.